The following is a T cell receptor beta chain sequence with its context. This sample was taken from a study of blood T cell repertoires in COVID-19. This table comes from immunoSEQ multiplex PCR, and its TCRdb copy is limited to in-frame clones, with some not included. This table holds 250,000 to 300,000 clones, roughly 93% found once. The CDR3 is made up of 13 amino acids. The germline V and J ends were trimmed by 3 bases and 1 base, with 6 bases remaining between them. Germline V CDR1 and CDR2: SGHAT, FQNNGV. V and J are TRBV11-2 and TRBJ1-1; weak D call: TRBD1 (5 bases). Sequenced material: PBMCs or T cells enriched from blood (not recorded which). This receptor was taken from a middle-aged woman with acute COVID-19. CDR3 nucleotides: TGTGCCAGCAGCTTCGGGGGGAACACTGAAGCTTTCTTT. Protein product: CASSFGGNTEAFF.